This passage covers 31 T cell receptor beta chains from one sample sequenced in a study of T cell responses to AZD1222 COVID-19 vaccine. Assay: immunoSEQ multiplex PCR; the TCRdb copy retains only in-frame clones and omits some. This sample has some 120,000 clones; less than 90% occur once, and the top ten carry roughly 8%. Here the sequenced sample was peripheral blood, taken on day 0 of AZD1222 vaccination. These receptors came from an adult in good health.

This clone was counted a single time. The chain carries TRBV5-4 and TRBJ2-2, with 14 bases aligning to TRBD2. Germline CDR1 and CDR2: SGHNT and YYREEE (reference sequence). This CDR3 has 18 residues. With 4 bases clipped from V and 5 bases from J, the junction kept 10 bases outside the gene matches. The CDR3 coding sequence is TGTGCCAGCAGCCCCACCGGGACTAGCGGGAGAGGTACCGGGGAGCTGTTTTTT. Protein: CASSPTGTSGRGTGELFF.

The chain's CDR3 is CASSEEGANTGELFF. The CDR3 bases are TGTGCCAGCAGTGAGGAGGGTGCGAACACCGGGGAGCTGTTTTTT. This rearrangement joins TRBV7-3 to TRBJ2-2; D might be TRBD2 (6 bases). Germline CDR1 SGHTA, CDR2 FQGTGA. Trimming left V 6 bases short and J 0 bases short, with 11 bases between. This CDR3 region has 15 residues.

This chain connects TRBV9 to TRBJ2-2; 7 bases line up with TRBD1. The CDR3 consists of 16 residues. Trimming at V came to 0 bases and at J to 0 bases, leaving 2 bases not matched to a gene. Germline CDR1 SGDLS, CDR2 YYNGEE. In DNA, the CDR3 is TGTGCCAGCAGCGTAGCGGGACAGTCGAACACCGGGGAGCTGTTTTTT. Amino acid sequence: CASSVAGQSNTGELFF. The entire variable domain, with the rest obtained from reference TRBV9 and TRBJ2-2, is as follows: DSGVTQTPKHLITATGQRVTLRCSPRSGDLSVYWYQQSLDQGLQFLIQYYNGEERAKGNILERFSAQQFPDLHSELNLSSLELGDSALYFCASSVAGQSNTGELFFGEGSRLTVL.

J is TRBJ2-7 and V is TRBV27, with 7 bases matching TRBD1. Germline CDR1 MNHEY, CDR2 SMNVEV (reference sequence). The CDR3 spans 14 residues. Trimming cost V 3 bases and J 3 bases; bases outside gene matches: 5. The CDR3 loop reads CASSFERGLYEQYF. CDR3 coding DNA: TGTGCCAGCAGTTTCGAAAGGGGGCTCTACGAGCAGTACTTC.

The chain carries TRBV24-1 and TRBJ2-1; the match to TRBD2 covers 9 bases. The junction had 3 bases not matched to a gene; V was cut back by 5 bases and J by 5 bases. Germline loops: CDR1 KGHDR, CDR2 SFDVKD. CDR3 length: 14 amino acids. This CDR3 reads CATSAIAGDNEQFF. CDR3 DNA sequence: TGTGCCACCAGTGCCATAGCGGGAGACAATGAGCAGTTCTTC.

The rearrangement uses TRBV3-1 (or the pseudogene TRBV3-2) and TRBJ1-1, with TRBD1 matching 8 bases. The CDR3 has 15 amino acids. Looked up from germline, CDR1 is LGHDT and CDR2 is YNNKEL (reference sequence). The junction had 4 bases not matched to a gene; V was cut back by 4 bases and J by 0 bases. CDR3: CASSRDRYMNTEAFF. The DNA for the CDR3 is TGTGCCAGCAGCCGGGACAGGTACATGAACACTGAAGCTTTCTTT.

V and J are TRBV11-2 and TRBJ1-2; tentatively, D is TRBD1 (6 bases). Between the trimmed V and J ends, which lost 6 bases and 4 bases, there was a span of 9 bases. Germline CDR1 reads SGHAT; CDR2 reads FQNNGV. This CDR3 has 12 amino acids. For the CDR3, the DNA is TGTGCCAGCAGTCAACAGGGCTATGGCTACACCTTC. Protein sequence: CASSQQGYGYTF.

The V and J genes are TRBV28 and TRBJ2-5; weak D call: TRBD1 (6 bases). This CDR3 spans 14 amino acids. The ends were cut back, 8 bases at V and 4 bases at J, with 17 bases in the middle. In germline, CDR1 is MDHEN, CDR2 SYDVKM. Here the CDR3 DNA reads TGTGCCAGCTCAGTTTATAACAGGGTAGAGACCCAGTACTTC. Amino acids: CASSVYNRVETQYF.

The chain uses TRBV28 and TRBJ2-3, with unresolved D. Between the trimmed V and J ends, which lost 2 bases and 2 bases, there was a span of 17 bases. The CDR3 totals 17 residues. Per germline, CDR1 MDHEN and CDR2 SYDVKM. CDR3 nucleotides: TGTGCCAGCAGTTTAATGTCCTTTGGCTACTCCACAGATACGCAGTATTTT. It specifies CASSLMSFGYSTDTQYF.

The chain couples TRBV6-5 to TRBJ1-3; no reliable D call. Germline values: CDR1 MNHEY, CDR2 SVGAGI. V dropped 7 bases and J dropped 2 bases, with 6 bases sitting between them. This CDR3 is built from 12 residues. The CDR3 bases are TGTGCCAGCACCGGTACTGGAAACACCATATATTTT. Residues: CASTGTGNTIYF.

This chain links TRBV9 with TRBJ2-7; possibly TRBD1 for D (6 bases). The germline V and J ends were trimmed by 3 bases and 0 bases, with 10 bases remaining between them. From germline, CDR1 is SGDLS and CDR2 YYNGEE. CDR3 length: 14 residues. DNA of the CDR3: TGTGCCAGCAGCGACCGGGACAACTCCTACGAGCAGTACTTC. This codes for CASSDRDNSYEQYF.

V gene TRBV4-1 combines with J gene TRBJ2-7, with D uncertain. This CDR3 has 15 residues. V lost 0 bases, J lost 2 bases, and 11 bases lay in between. Germline CDR1 is MGHRA and CDR2 is YSYEKL. Here the CDR3 reads CASSQDGMVAYEQYF. The CDR3 DNA reads as TGCGCCAGCAGCCAAGATGGTATGGTGGCCTACGAGCAGTACTTC.

The gene calls are TRBV6-5 and TRBJ2-5, with a weak D call TRBD1 (6 bases). V lost 2 bases, J lost 4 bases, and 11 bases lay in between. CDR1 and CDR2 from the germline V gene are MNHEY and SVGAGI. The CDR3 is 14 amino acids. The CDR3 coding sequence is TGTGCCAGCAGTTACGGGGACACCCGAGAGACCCAGTACTTC. Its protein product is CASSYGDTRETQYF.

Only one count was recorded for this clone. The rearrangement joins TRBV19 to TRBJ1-1; 9 positions match TRBD1. V shed 3 bases, J shed 0 bases, and the junction held 5 bases outside the gene matches. CDR1 LNHDA and CDR2 SQIVND come from the germline V gene (reference sequence). The CDR3 contains 16 residues. CDR3 loop: CASSMGTGTMNTEAFF. CDR3 sequence (DNA): TGTGCCAGTAGTATGGGGACAGGGACAATGAACACTGAAGCTTTCTTT. The full variable domain, completed using reference TRBV19 and TRBJ1-1, is DGGITQSPKYLFRKEGQNVTLSCEQNLNHDAMYWYRQDPGQGLRLIYYSQIVNDFQKGDIAEGYSVSREKKESFPLTVTSAQKNPTAFYLCASSMGTGTMNTEAFFGQGTRLTVV.

V usage is TRBV20-1 and J usage is TRBJ2-1; D not resolved. Germline assignment: CDR1 DFQATT and CDR2 SNEGSKA (reference sequence). V was pared by 7 bases and J by 12 bases, with 13 bases between. The CDR3 consists of 10 residues. CDR3 sequence (DNA): TGCAGTGTCGGATTTAAGGGGCAGTTCTTC. Translated, it gives CSVGFKGQFF.

The V gene is TRBV5-5, the J gene TRBJ2-1; possible D gene TRBD1, 6 bases. CDR1 SGHKS and CDR2 YYEKEE come from the germline V gene (reference sequence). This CDR3 comprises 15 residues. Trimming removed 4 bases from V and 4 bases from J, with 15 bases in between. The CDR3 DNA sequence: TGTGCCAGCAGCAGGGCCCGGACAGATTACAATGAGCAGTTCTTC. It specifies CASSRARTDYNEQFF.

This chain connects TRBV3-1 (or the pseudogene TRBV3-2) to TRBJ2-5; TRBD2 agrees at 9 bases. Germline V lookup: CDR1 LGHDT, CDR2 YNNKEL (reference sequence). The CDR3 sequence is 14 residues long. The V and J ends lost 4 bases and 3 bases, in that order; junction bases with no gene match: 3. The CDR3 spells CASSPRLAEETQYF. In nucleotides, the CDR3 is TGTGCCAGCAGCCCCCGACTAGCGGAAGAGACCCAGTACTTC.

This rearrangement joins TRBV6-4 to TRBJ2-1; D gene ambiguous. The CDR3 covers 12 residues. CDR1 and CDR2 (germline): MRHNA, SNTAGT. Trimming pared 2 bases from V and 5 bases from J, leaving 4 bases between. The CDR3 DNA follows: TGTGCCAGCAGTGACCGGCACAATGAGCAGTTCTTC. It codes for CASSDRHNEQFF.

The chain has TRBV2 and TRBJ1-3; D gene uncertain. The CDR3 contains 14 residues. Germline V gene sequence: CDR1 SNHLY, CDR2 FYNNEI. V shed 6 bases and J shed 0 bases, with 9 bases lying between them. In DNA, the CDR3 is TGTGCCAGCAGCCTGGAGTCCTCTGGAAACACCATATATTTT. Residues: CASSLESSGNTIYF. Full variable domain (rest looked up from reference TRBV2 and TRBJ1-3): EPEVTQTPSHQVTQMGQEVILRCVPISNHLYFYWYRQILGQKVEFLVSFYNNEISEKSEIFDDQFSVERPDGSNFTLKIRSTKLEDSAMYFCASSLESSGNTIYFGEGSWLTVV.

The chain combines TRBV3-1 (or the pseudogene TRBV3-2) with TRBJ1-4; D is unresolved. V dropped 0 bases and J dropped 6 bases, with 14 bases sitting between them. This CDR3 comprises 16 residues. Germline CDR1 is LGHDT and CDR2 is YNNKEL (reference sequence). The CDR3 DNA reads as TGTGCCAGCAGCCAAGACCTCGGACCTGCCTATGAAAAACTGTTTTTT. Its protein is CASSQDLGPAYEKLFF.

This clone occurred once. The CDR3 nucleotides are TGTGCCAGCAGCTTGGGGGCACAGGGGTGGTTGTATAATTCACCCCTCCACTTT. Protein sequence: CASSLGAQGWLYNSPLHF. The chain has TRBV5-6 and TRBJ1-6; 7 bases are shared with TRBD1. Germline assignment: CDR1 SGHDT and CDR2 YYEEEE. CDR3 size: 18 residues. V shed 0 bases, J shed 4 bases, and the junction held 10 bases outside the gene matches.

This clone was counted between two and nine times. The chain has TRBV11-2 and TRBJ1-3, with D unresolved. The V and J ends lost 8 bases and 0 bases respectively, with 8 bases between them. In germline, CDR1 is SGHAT, CDR2 FQNNGV. This CDR3 contains 13 residues. The CDR3 spells CASGIFSGNTIYF. The CDR3 DNA reads as TGTGCCAGCGGGATCTTCTCTGGAAACACCATATATTTT.

This clone was detected a few times. This chain joins TRBV27 and TRBJ1-3; no definite D call. Trimming took 3 bases from V and 3 from J, leaving 6 bases between them. Germline loops: CDR1 MNHEY, CDR2 SMNVEV (reference sequence). The length of the CDR3 is 13 residues. The CDR3: CASSFAGGNTIYF. The DNA for the CDR3 is TGTGCCAGCAGTTTCGCGGGTGGAAACACCATATATTTT.

V usage is TRBV7-2 and J usage is TRBJ1-2; 8 bases match TRBD1. This CDR3 region has 15 residues. Germline assignment: CDR1 SGHTA and CDR2 FQGNSA. V shed 1 base, J shed 3 bases, and the junction held 4 bases outside the gene matches. CDR3 sequence (DNA): TGTGCCAGCAGCTTAGGGGGACAGGTTCACTATGGCTACACCTTC. It encodes CASSLGGQVHYGYTF.

Only a few counts were recorded for this clone. The chain recombines TRBV28 with TRBJ2-6; unclear D gene. This CDR3 has 14 amino acids. Per germline, CDR1 MDHEN and CDR2 SYDVKM. V lost 6 bases and J 4 bases, leaving 10 bases between the germline ends. CDR3 bases: TGTGCCAGCAGGGAGCGCTCCGGGGCCAACGTCCTGACTTTC. Translated: CASRERSGANVLTF.

This clone appeared a single time. The chain employs TRBV30 and TRBJ1-2; D perhaps matches TRBD1 (5 bases). V was trimmed by 0 bases and J by 6 bases, leaving 17 bases between them. The CDR3 spans 15 residues. Germline values: CDR1 GTSNPN, CDR2 SVGIG (reference sequence). CDR3 nucleotides: TGTGCCTGGAGTGTACTTTTTTCGGACAAAAATGGCTACACCTTC. This codes for CAWSVLFSDKNGYTF.

Written as DNA, the CDR3 is TGTGCCAGCAGCTTACCAGGGACATACAATGAGCAGTTCTTC. Its protein product is CASSLPGTYNEQFF. The chain links TRBV13 to TRBJ2-1, with D tentatively TRBD1 (6 bases). The CDR3 runs to 14 residues. Germline V gene lookup returns CDR1 PRHDT and CDR2 FYEKMQ (reference sequence). V dropped 2 bases and J dropped 4 bases, with 9 bases sitting between them. The full variable domain, rest sourced from reference TRBV13 and TRBJ2-1, is AAGVIQSPRHLIKEKRETATLKCYPIPRHDTVYWYQQGPGQDPQFLISFYEKMQSDKGSIPDRFSAQQFSDYHSELNMSSLELGDSALYFCASSLPGTYNEQFFGPGTRLTVL.

The chain carries TRBV19 and TRBJ1-5; unclear D gene. The germline gives CDR1 LNHDA, CDR2 SQIVND (reference sequence). The CDR3 is 15 residues long. With 2 bases removed from V and 0 bases from J, the gap between germline ends came to 8 bases. The CDR3 DNA sequence: TGTGCCAGTAGTATACTCCACAGTAGCAATCAGCCCCAGCATTTT. Its translation: CASSILHSSNQPQHF. The full variable domain, in which reference TRBV19 and TRBJ1-5 provide the parts outside the CDR3, is DGGITQSPKYLFRKEGQNVTLSCEQNLNHDAMYWYRQDPGQGLRLIYYSQIVNDFQKGDIAEGYSVSREKKESFPLTVTSAQKNPTAFYLCASSILHSSNQPQHFGDGTRLSIL.

The chain employs TRBV6-6 and TRBJ2-7, with 9 nucleotides matching TRBD1. The V segment lost 2 bases and the J segment 5 bases; nucleotides outside the gene matches: 10. Germline loops: CDR1 MNHNY, CDR2 SVGAGI (reference sequence). The CDR3 extends over 16 amino acids. The CDR3 protein is CASSYGSGTGIHEQYF. CDR3 nucleotides: TGTGCCAGCAGTTACGGGTCCGGGACAGGGATCCACGAGCAGTACTTC.

This chain uses TRBV9 with TRBJ2-5; D gene uncertain. This CDR3 is 14 amino acids long. Per the germline V gene, CDR1 is SGDLS and CDR2 is YYNGEE. The V gene lost 3 bases and the J gene lost 0 bases, with 9 bases spanning the gap. The CDR3 sequence: CASSEAPYQETQYF. CDR3 coding DNA: TGTGCCAGCAGCGAGGCCCCGTACCAAGAGACCCAGTACTTC.

The chain joins TRBV28 to TRBJ1-5; TRBD1 is a possible D gene (6 bases). Germline values: CDR1 MDHEN, CDR2 SYDVKM. V shed 7 bases and J shed 0 bases, with 10 bases lying between them. This CDR3 is built from 14 residues. The CDR3 sequence: CASNWGHSNQPQHF. The CDR3 nucleotides are TGTGCCAGCAACTGGGGACATAGCAATCAGCCCCAGCATTTT.